At least ten counts were recorded for the clone carrying this T cell receptor beta chain. Its antigen is currently unknown. Trimming left V 4 bases short and J 5 bases short, with 9 bases between. CDR3 length: 11 amino acids. Germline assignment: CDR1 DFQATT and CDR2 SNEGSKA (reference sequence). The data derive from a study of molecular identifiers for immune sequencing clone quantification. Preparation methods for the bulk TCR libraries were those previously described, with listed TCR primers. Each CDR3 protein is one row after TCRdb ran MiXCR on the PCR reads. The sample includes some 93,000 distinct CDR3 sequences, under 25% of them seen just once. Isolation of naive CD8 T cells was achieved by sorting on a CD8+CD4-CCR7+CD45RA+ phenotype. Whole-study findings and limits: Clones of above 20 RNA copies carried over 97% of effector molecules; in naive cells they carried under 1%.

This TCR came from a human donor in good health. Some libraries in this study had Jurkat cell RNA spiked in. This rearrangement joins TRBV20-1 to TRBJ2-7; no reliable D call. Sequencing input: naive CD8+ T cells from blood, with Jurkat cell RNA spiked in. Subset denoted: FACS-sorted CD8+CD4-CCR7+CD45RA+ naive T cells. DNA of the CDR3: TGCAGTGCTACCCCCGGGCACGAGCAGTACTTC. This gives the protein CSATPGHEQYF.